The 21 T cell receptor beta chains given below trace back to one sample, sequenced in a study of OX40 agonist ivuxolimab in advanced cancers. Clones were read by immunoSEQ multiplex PCR, and TCRdb kept only the in-frame ones, dropping some. The table includes 51,000 or so clones, about four fifths detected once. This material consisted of CD4+ or CD8+ T cells sorted from blood, taken in a trial of the OX40 agonist ivuxolimab. These receptor sequences come from an adult with an advanced solid tumor such as melanoma, head and neck, liver or kidney cancer.

This clone was observed a handful of times. The chain joins TRBV5-4 to TRBJ2-7, with TRBD1 matching over 8 bases. The germline V gene has CDR1 SGHNT and CDR2 YYREEE (reference sequence). This CDR3 has 15 residues. Unmatched junction bases numbered 4, after V lost 0 bases and J lost 2 bases. The CDR3 DNA is TGTGCCAGCAGCTTGGCCTCCAGGGGGCCCTACGAGCAGTACTTC. Residues: CASSLASRGPYEQYF.

In DNA form, the CDR3 reads TGTGCCAGCAGTAGGACAGGGGGCAGCAATCAGCCCCAGCATTTT. This sequence encodes CASSRTGGSNQPQHF. The rearrangement uses TRBV2 and TRBJ1-5; TRBD1 matches 11 bases. The V and J ends lost 5 bases and 1 base, in that order; junction bases with no gene match: 1. The germline V gene encodes CDR1 SNHLY and CDR2 FYNNEI. This CDR3 has 15 amino acids.

The chain joins TRBV6-5 to TRBJ1-2; D is possibly TRBD1 (6 bases). The V gene's germline CDR1 is MNHEY and CDR2 SVGAGI. The CDR3 has 16 amino acids. With 2 bases removed from V and 4 bases from J, the gap between germline ends came to 17 bases. The CDR3 region is CASSYTGYDSGYGYTF. The CDR3 region has the DNA TGTGCCAGCAGTTACACAGGGTACGATTCCGGCTATGGCTACACCTTC.

The chain combines TRBV7-8 with TRBJ2-4; TRBD2 might be the D (5 bases). The V end was cut by 5 bases, the J end by 5 bases, with 19 bases between. The CDR3 has 16 amino acids. Looked up from germline, CDR1 is SGHVS and CDR2 is FQNEAQ. DNA of the CDR3: TGTGCCAGCAGCCATAGGGAGCGTGGCAGACAAAACATTCAGTACTTC. Its protein product is CASSHRERGRQNIQYF.

Regarding this clone: Other DNA variants within this sample encode the same CDR3. The chain joins TRBV6-1 to TRBJ2-4; TRBD2 aligns across 7 bases. In germline, CDR1 is MNHNS, CDR2 SASEGT. The V gene end was trimmed by 7 bases and the J gene end by 8 bases; junction bases not matched to a gene: 11. The CDR3 consists of 14 residues. This CDR3 is CASTTAGEGDIQYF. The CDR3 nucleotides read TGTGCCAGCACAACGGCGGGAGAAGGGGACATTCAGTACTTC.

The chain joins TRBV28 to TRBJ1-1, with TRBD1 identical over 11 bases. Unmatched junction bases numbered 10, after V lost 8 bases and J lost 11 bases. Germline CDR1 and CDR2: MDHEN and SYDVKM. CDR3 length: 13 residues. CDR3 coding DNA: TGTGCCAGCGTAATCCCGGGACAGGGGGATGCTTTCTTT. It encodes CASVIPGQGDAFF.

In this sample, this clone turned up once. CDR3 sequence reads: CSVGGQGFTEQYF. The DNA for the CDR3 is TGCAGCGTTGGGGGACAGGGGTTCACGGAGCAGTACTTC. The chain has TRBV29-1 and TRBJ2-7; 10 bases line up with TRBD1. With 4 bases clipped from V and 7 bases from J, the junction kept 7 bases outside the gene matches. The CDR3 totals 13 residues. In germline, CDR1 is SQVTM, CDR2 ANQGSEA.

The CDR3 DNA reads TGTGCCAGCAGTTACCCGGGTATCGAAGCTTTCTTT. Residues: CASSYPGIEAFF. The gene calls are TRBV6-6 and TRBJ1-1; no definite D call. Germline-derived CDR1 and CDR2 are MNHNY and SVGAGI (reference sequence). V was shortened by 2 bases and J by 8 bases, with 9 bases between the two germline ends. There are 12 residues in the CDR3.

This chain connects TRBV7-2 to TRBJ2-1; D call uncertain. Germline values: CDR1 SGHTA, CDR2 FQGNSA. The CDR3 covers 15 residues. Trimming removed 2 bases at V and 0 bases at J, with 8 bases between. The CDR3, as DNA: TGTGCCAGCAGCTTAACAGAGCGCTCCTACAATGAGCAGTTCTTC. This encodes CASSLTERSYNEQFF. Looking up the rest from reference TRBV7-2 and TRBJ2-1 gives the full variable domain: GAGVSQSPSNKVTEKGKDVELRCDPISGHTALYWYRQSLGQGLEFLIYFQGNSAPDKSGLPSDRFSAERTGGSVSTLTIQRTQQEDSAVYLCASSLTERSYNEQFFGPGTRLTVL.

The rearrangement uses TRBV11-2 and TRBJ1-1; 7 bases are shared with TRBD1. V was pared by 5 bases and J by 0 bases, with 3 bases of the junction left unmatched. Germline CDR1 reads SGHAT; CDR2 reads FQNNGV. This CDR3 has 14 amino acids. CDR3 sequence (DNA): TGTGCCAGCAGCCCAGGGGGTTTGAACACTGAAGCTTTCTTT. Its translation is CASSPGGLNTEAFF.

The chain links TRBV10-3 to TRBJ1-2, with 7 positions matching TRBD1. With V trimmed by 10 bases and J by 8 bases, 13 bases remained unmatched. The CDR3 is made up of 13 amino acids. The germline gives CDR1 ENHRY, CDR2 SYGVKD. The CDR3 sequence: CATMTQGGTGYTF. CDR3 in DNA: TGTGCCACCATGACGCAGGGGGGTACGGGCTACACCTTC.

This rearrangement joins TRBV6-1 to TRBJ2-5, with D tentatively TRBD2 (6 bases). The CDR3 sequence is 15 residues long. CDR1 MNHNS and CDR2 SASEGT come from the germline V gene. The V and J ends lost 7 bases and 5 bases respectively, with 20 bases between them. The DNA of the CDR3 is TGTGCCAGCATCGGGGCACCGGGGGTATGGGAGACCCAGTACTTC. Amino acid sequence: CASIGAPGVWETQYF.

This chain uses TRBV6-5 with TRBJ2-5; possibly TRBD2 for D (5 bases). Germline lookup yields CDR1 MNHEY and CDR2 SVGAGI. V was shortened by 7 bases and J by 5 bases, with 17 bases between the two germline ends. This CDR3 has 14 amino acids. In DNA form, the CDR3 reads TGTGCCAGCAAAAGCGGATTCAGTAGGGAGACCCAGTACTTC. The encoded protein is CASKSGFSRETQYF.

The V call is TRBV25-1, the J call TRBJ1-4; 7 positions match TRBD1. The germline V gene has CDR1 MGHDK and CDR2 SYGVNS. Unmatched junction bases numbered 15, after V lost 3 bases and J lost 8 bases. This CDR3 region has 17 residues. The CDR3 DNA reads TGTGCCAGCAGTGAGAGCCCGGGACAGTTGATTCACGAAAAACTGTTTTTT. This translates into CASSESPGQLIHEKLFF.

The chain recombines TRBV11-3 with TRBJ2-1; D uncertain. The V and J ends lost 3 bases and 7 bases respectively, with 10 bases between them. Germline CDR1 reads SGHNT; CDR2 reads YENEEA. This CDR3 comprises 13 residues. The CDR3 spells CASSFSRRNEQFF. Here the CDR3 DNA reads TGTGCCAGCAGCTTTTCTCGCCGGAATGAGCAGTTCTTC. Full variable domain (outside the CDR3, taken from reference TRBV11-3 and TRBJ2-1): EAGVVQSPRYKIIEKKQPVAFWCNPISGHNTLYWYLQNLGQGPELLIRYENEEAVDDSQLPKDRFSAERLKGVDSTLKIQPAELGDSAVYLCASSFSRRNEQFFGPGTRLTVL.

The gene calls are TRBV11-3 and TRBJ1-1; D is ambiguous. The V end lost 3 bases, the J end lost 5 bases, and 10 bases lay between the germline ends. This CDR3 comprises 13 residues. Germline V gene lookup returns CDR1 SGHNT and CDR2 YENEEA. DNA for the CDR3: TGTGCCAGCAGCTTGATAGGTGAGACTGAAGCTTTCTTT. Translation gives CASSLIGETEAFF.

The chain employs TRBV28 and TRBJ2-4; D gene unclear. The CDR3 is 14 amino acids. Germline V lookup: CDR1 MDHEN, CDR2 SYDVKM. V was clipped by 6 bases and J by 0 bases, with 9 bases between them. In DNA form, the CDR3 reads TGTGCCAGCAGGGAAGATATAGCCAAAAACATTCAGTACTTC. It is translated as CASREDIAKNIQYF.

The chain links TRBV19 to TRBJ2-3; TRBD2 agrees at 9 bases. The CDR3 is 14 amino acids. The V segment lost 8 bases and the J segment 5 bases; nucleotides outside the gene matches: 8. Germline CDR1 LNHDA, CDR2 SQIVND (reference sequence). CDR3 nucleotide sequence: TGTGCCAGTGACCGCGGGAGGGCCGGAGATACGCAGTATTTT. Protein sequence: CASDRGRAGDTQYF.

The genes are TRBV4-3 and TRBJ2-2; D is ambiguous. The CDR3 runs to 13 residues. The germline V gene has CDR1 LGHNA and CDR2 YSLEER. The ends were cut back, 2 bases at V and 8 bases at J, with 9 bases in the middle. CDR3 loop: CASSQQTGGELFF. The CDR3 bases are TGCGCCAGCAGCCAACAAACTGGGGGGGAGCTGTTTTTT.

The rearrangement links TRBV2 to TRBJ1-2; 9 bases match TRBD1. CDR3 length: 14 residues. The germline gives CDR1 SNHLY, CDR2 FYNNEI. The trim removed 8 bases at V and 4 bases at J, leaving 8 bases unmatched. The CDR3 DNA reads TGTGCCAGCGGCGACAGGGGGGTGGGCTATGGCTACACCTTC. It codes for CASGDRGVGYGYTF.

The gene calls are TRBV7-2 and TRBJ1-3; D unclear. The germline CDR1 and CDR2 sequences are SGHTA and FQGNSA. This CDR3 is 14 amino acids long. V was clipped by 1 base and J by 4 bases, with 8 bases between them. The CDR3 bases are TGTGCCAGCAGCTTAGATAGCCTCGGAAACACCATATATTTT. Amino acid sequence: CASSLDSLGNTIYF.